The clone carrying this TCR beta chain was seen just once. Its target is unknown. The sample belongs to a study of memory CD4+ T cells and cytomegalovirus serostatus. The study, taken as a whole, reports: About 40% of the roughly 150 known CMV-associated TCRbeta sequences appeared in CD4+ memory. Repertoires predicted CMV serostatus with median bootstrapped AUC of 0.95.

This CDR3 comprises 15 residues. Trimming removed 3 bases from V and 2 bases from J, with 13 bases in between. Germline CDR1 is LNHDA and CDR2 is SQIVND (reference sequence). Produced via immunoSEQ multiplex PCR; TCRdb's table is partial and in-frame only. Here the sample spans some 59,000 clones, around 86% being singletons. Single viable CD3+CD4+CD8-CD45RO+ cells were sorted as the memory CD4+ T cells. The sequenced sample consisted of memory CD4+ T cells from blood. The genes are TRBV19 and TRBJ2-5; weak D call: TRBD2 (7 bases). The clonotype comes from an adult in good health and CMV-seronegative. CDR3 amino acids: CASSMGGRQQETQYF. CDR3 nucleotide sequence: TGTGCCAGTAGTATGGGGGGGCGGCAACAAGAGACCCAGTACTTC.